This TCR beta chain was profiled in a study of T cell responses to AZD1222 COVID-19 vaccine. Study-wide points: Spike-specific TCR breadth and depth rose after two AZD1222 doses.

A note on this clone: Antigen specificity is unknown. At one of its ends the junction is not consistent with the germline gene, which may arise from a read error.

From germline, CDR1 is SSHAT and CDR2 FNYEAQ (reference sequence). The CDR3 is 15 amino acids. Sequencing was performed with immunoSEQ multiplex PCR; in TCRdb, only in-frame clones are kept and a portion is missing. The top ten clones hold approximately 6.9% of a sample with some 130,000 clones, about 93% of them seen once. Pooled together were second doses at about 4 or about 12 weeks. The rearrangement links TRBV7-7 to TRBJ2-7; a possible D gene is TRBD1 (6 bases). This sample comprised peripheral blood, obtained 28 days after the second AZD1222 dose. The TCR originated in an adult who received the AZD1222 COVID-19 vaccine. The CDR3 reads CASSLGTGSSYEQYF. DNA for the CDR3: TGTGCTAGCAGCTTAGGTACAGGGTCTTCGTACGAGCAGTACTTC.